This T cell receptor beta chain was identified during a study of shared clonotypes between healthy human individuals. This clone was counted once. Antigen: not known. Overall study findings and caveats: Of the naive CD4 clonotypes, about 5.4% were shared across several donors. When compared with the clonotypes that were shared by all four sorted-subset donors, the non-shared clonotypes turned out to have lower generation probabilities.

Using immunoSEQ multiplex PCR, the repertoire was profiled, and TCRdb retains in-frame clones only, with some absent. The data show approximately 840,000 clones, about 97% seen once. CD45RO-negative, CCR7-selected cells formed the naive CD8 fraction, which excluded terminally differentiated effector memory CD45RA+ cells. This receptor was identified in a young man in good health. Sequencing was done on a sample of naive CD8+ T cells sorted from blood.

The CDR3 reads CASSLAESHNEQFF. In nucleotides, the CDR3 is TGTGCCAGCAGCTTGGCTGAGTCGCACAATGAGCAGTTCTTC. The chain employs TRBV5-6 and TRBJ2-1; no firm D call. This CDR3 is 14 amino acids long. Trimming shortened V by 0 bases and J by 5 bases, and 9 bases separated the two germline ends. Germline V gene lookup returns CDR1 SGHDT and CDR2 YYEEEE.